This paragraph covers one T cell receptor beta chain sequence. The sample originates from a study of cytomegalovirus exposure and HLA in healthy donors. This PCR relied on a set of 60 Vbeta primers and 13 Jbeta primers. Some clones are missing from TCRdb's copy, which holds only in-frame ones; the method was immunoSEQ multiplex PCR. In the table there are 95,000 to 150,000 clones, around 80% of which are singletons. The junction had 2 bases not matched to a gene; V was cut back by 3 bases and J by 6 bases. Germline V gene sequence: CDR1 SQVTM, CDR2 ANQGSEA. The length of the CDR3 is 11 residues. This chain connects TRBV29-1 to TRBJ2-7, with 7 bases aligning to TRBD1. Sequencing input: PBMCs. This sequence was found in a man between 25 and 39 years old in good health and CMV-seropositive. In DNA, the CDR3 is TGCAGCGTTGATTCAGGGGGCGAGCAGTACTTC. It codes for CSVDSGGEQYF.